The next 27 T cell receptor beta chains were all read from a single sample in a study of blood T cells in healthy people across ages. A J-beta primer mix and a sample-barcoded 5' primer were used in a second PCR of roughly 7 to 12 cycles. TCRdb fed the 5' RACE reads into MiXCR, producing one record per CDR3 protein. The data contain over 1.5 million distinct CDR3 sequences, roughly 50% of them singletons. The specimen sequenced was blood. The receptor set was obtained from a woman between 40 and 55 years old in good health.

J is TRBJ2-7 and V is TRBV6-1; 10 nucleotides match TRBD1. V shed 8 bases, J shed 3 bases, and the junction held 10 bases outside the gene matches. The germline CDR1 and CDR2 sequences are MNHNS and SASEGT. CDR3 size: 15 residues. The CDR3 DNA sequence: TGTGCCAGCGGACTCCGGGACAGGGGACTCTACGAGCAGTACTTC. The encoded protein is CASGLRDRGLYEQYF.

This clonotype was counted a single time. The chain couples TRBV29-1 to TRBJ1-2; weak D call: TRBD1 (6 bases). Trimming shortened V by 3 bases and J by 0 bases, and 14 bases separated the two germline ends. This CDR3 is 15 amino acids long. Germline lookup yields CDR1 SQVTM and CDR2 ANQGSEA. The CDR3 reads CSVDRTEASNYGYTF. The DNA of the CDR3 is TGCAGCGTTGACCGGACAGAAGCATCTAACTATGGCTACACCTTC.

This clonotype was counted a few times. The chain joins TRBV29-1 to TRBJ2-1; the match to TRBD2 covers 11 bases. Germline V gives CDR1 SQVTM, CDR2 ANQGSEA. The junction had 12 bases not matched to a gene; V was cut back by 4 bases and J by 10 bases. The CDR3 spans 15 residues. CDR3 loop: CSVARFETSGEEQFF. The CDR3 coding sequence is TGCAGCGTTGCCCGATTCGAGACTAGCGGGGAAGAGCAGTTCTTC.

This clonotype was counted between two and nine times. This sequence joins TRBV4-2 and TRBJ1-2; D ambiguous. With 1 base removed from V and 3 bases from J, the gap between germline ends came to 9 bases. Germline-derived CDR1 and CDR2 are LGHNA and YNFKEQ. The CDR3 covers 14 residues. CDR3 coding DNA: TGTGCCAGCAGCCAAGGTCGGACCGACTATGGCTACACCTTC. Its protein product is CASSQGRTDYGYTF.

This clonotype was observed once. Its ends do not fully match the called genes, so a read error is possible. The CDR3 reads CASSQASGGPGYKEQFF. The CDR3 nucleotides are TGCGCCAGCAGCCAAGCTAGCGGGGGCCCCGGGTACAAGGAGCAGTTCTTT. The chain joins TRBV4-1 to TRBJ2-1; 10 nucleotides agree with TRBD2. Germline lookup yields CDR1 MGHRA and CDR2 YSYEKL. The CDR3 spans 17 residues.

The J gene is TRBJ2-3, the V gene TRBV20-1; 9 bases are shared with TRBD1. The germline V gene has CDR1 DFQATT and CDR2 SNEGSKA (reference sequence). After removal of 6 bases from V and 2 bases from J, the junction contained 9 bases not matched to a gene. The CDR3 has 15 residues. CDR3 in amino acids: CSANPGTGITDTQYF. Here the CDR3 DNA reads TGCAGTGCCAATCCGGGGACAGGGATCACAGATACGCAGTATTTT.

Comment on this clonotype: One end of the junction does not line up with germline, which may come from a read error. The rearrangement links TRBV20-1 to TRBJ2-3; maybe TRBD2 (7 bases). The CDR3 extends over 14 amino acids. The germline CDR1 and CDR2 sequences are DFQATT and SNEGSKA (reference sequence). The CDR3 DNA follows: TGCAGTGCTAGCCAGCGGGGCCGGACAGATAGGCAGTATTTT. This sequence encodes CSASQRGRTDRQYF.

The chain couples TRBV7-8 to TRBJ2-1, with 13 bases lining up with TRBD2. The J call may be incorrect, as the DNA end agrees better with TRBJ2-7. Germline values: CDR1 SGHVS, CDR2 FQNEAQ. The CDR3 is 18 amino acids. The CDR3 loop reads CASSLGLAGAISYNEQYF. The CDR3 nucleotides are TGTGCCAGCAGCCTAGGACTAGCGGGGGCCATCTCCTACAATGAGCAGTACTTC.

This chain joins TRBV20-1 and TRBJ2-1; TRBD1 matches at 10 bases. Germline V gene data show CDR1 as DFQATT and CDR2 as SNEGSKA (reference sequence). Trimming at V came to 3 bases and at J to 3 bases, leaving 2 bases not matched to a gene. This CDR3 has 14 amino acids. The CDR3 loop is CSARTGGLYNEQFF. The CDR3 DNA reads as TGCAGTGCTAGGACAGGGGGCCTCTACAATGAGCAGTTCTTC.

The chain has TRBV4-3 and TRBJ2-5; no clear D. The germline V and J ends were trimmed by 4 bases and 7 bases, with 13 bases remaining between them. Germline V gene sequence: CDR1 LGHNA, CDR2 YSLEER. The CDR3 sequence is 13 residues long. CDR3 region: CASSPETPGTQYF. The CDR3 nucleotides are TGCGCCAGCAGCCCCGAAACCCCGGGGACCCAGTACTTC.

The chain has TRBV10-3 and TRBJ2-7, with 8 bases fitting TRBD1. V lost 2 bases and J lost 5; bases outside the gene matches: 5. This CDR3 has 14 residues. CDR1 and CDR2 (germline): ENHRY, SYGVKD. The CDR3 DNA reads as TGTGCCATCAGTGAGCCTCAGGGGGCCAACGAGCAGTACTTC. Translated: CAISEPQGANEQYF.

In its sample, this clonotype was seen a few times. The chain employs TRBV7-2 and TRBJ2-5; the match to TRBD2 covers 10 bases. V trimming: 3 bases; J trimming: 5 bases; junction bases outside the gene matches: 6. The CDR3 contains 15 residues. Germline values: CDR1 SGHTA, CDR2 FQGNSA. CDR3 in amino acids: CASSLVSGGRETQYF. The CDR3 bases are TGTGCCAGCAGCTTGGTTAGCGGGGGGCGGGAGACCCAGTACTTC.

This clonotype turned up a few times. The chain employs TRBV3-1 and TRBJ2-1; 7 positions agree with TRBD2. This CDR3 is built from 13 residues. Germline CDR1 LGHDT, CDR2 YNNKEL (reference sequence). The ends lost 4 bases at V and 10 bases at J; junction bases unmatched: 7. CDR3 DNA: TGTGCCAGCAGCCTGGGTTGGCGGGAGGAGCAGTTCTTC. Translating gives CASSLGWREEQFF.

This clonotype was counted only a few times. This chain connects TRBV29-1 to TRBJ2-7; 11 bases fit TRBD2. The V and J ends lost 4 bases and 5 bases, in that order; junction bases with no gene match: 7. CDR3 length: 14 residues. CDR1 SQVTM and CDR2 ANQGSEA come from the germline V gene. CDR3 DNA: TGCAGCGTTGTAGCGGGGGGGAAGGGGAACGAGCAGTACTTC. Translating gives CSVVAGGKGNEQYF.

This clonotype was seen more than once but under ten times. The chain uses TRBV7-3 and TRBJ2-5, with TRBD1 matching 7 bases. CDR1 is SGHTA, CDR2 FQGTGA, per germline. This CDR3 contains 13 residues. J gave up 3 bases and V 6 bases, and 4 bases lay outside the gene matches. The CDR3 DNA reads TGTGCCAGCAGGTCAACAGGGGAAGAGACCCAGTACTTC. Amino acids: CASRSTGEETQYF.

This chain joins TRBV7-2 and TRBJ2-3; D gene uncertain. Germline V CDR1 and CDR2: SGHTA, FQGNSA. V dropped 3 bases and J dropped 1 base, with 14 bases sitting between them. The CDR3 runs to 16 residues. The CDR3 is CASSLFGSLGTDTQYF. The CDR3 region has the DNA TGTGCCAGCAGCTTGTTCGGAAGCCTCGGCACAGATACGCAGTATTTT.

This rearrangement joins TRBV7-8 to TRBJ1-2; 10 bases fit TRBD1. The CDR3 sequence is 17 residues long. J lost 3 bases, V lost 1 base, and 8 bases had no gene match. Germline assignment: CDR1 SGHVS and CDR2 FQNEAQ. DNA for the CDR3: TGTGCCAGCAGCTTAGGCCCGACAGGGGGCGTCTACTATGGCTACACCTTC. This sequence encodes CASSLGPTGGVYYGYTF.

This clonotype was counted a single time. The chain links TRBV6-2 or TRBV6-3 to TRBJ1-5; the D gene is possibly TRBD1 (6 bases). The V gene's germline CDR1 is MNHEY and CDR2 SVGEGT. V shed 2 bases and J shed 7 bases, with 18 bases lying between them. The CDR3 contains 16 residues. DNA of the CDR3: TGTGCCAGCAGTTACGTGCCGGGGGCGATGGGGCAGCCCCAGCATTTT. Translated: CASSYVPGAMGQPQHF.

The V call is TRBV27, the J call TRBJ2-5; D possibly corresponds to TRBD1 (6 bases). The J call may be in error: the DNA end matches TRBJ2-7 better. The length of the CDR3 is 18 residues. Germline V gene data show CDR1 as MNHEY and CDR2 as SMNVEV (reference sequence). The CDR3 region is CASSLYYPGATTTYEQYF. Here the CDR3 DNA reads TGTGCCAGCAGTTTATACTACCCAGGGGCAACCACTACCTACGAGCAGTACTTC.

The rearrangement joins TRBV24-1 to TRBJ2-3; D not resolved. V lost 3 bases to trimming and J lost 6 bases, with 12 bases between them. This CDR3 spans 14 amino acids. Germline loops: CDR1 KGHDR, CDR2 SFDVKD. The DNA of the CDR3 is TGTGCCACCAGTGATACCGGACGACGCGATACGCAGTATTTT. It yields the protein CATSDTGRRDTQYF.

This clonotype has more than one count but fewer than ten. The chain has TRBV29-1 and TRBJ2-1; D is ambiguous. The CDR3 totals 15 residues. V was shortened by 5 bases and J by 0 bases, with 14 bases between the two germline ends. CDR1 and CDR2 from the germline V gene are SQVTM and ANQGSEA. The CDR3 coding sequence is TGCAGCGTTCGTGTCCGTTTAAGCTCCTACAATGAGCAGTTCTTC. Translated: CSVRVRLSSYNEQFF.

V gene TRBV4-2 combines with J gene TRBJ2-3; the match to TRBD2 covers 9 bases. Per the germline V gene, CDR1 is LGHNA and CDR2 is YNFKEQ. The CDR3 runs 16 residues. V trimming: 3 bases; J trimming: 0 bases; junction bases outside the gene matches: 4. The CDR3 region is CASSQSLAGSTDTQYF. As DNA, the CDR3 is TGTGCCAGCAGCCAGTCTCTAGCGGGGAGCACAGATACGCAGTATTTT.

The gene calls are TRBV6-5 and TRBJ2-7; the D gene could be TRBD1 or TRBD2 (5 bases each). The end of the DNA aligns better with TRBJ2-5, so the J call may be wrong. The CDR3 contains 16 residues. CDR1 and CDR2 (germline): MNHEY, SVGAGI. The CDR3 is CASSSEHSVRVETQYF. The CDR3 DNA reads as TGTGCCAGCAGTTCCGAGCATAGCGTCAGGGTTGAGACCCAGTACTTC.

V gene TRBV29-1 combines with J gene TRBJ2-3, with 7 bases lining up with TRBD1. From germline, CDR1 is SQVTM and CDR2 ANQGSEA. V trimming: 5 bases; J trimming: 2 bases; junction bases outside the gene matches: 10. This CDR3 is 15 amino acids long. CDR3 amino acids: CSVPLTGSFTDTQYF. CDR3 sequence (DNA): TGCAGCGTTCCCTTGACAGGGAGCTTCACAGATACGCAGTATTTT.

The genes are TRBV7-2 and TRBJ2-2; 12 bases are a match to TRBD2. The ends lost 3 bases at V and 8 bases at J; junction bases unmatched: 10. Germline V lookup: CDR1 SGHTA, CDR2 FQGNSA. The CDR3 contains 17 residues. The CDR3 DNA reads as TGTGCCAGCAGCTTGCTAGCGGGGGGGCCGTCGTCTGGGGAGCTGTTTTTT. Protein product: CASSLLAGGPSSGELFF. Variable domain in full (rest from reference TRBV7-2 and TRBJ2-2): GAGVSQSPSNKVTEKGKDVELRCDPISGHTALYWYRQSLGQGLEFLIYFQGNSAPDKSGLPSDRFSAERTGGSVSTLTIQRTQQEDSAVYLCASSLLAGGPSSGELFFGEGSRLTVL.

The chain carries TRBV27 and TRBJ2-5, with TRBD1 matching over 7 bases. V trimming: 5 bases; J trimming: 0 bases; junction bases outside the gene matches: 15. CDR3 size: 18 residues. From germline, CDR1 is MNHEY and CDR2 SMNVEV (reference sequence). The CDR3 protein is CASSPRTGLIKYQETQYF. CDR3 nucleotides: TGTGCCAGCAGTCCCCGGACAGGTTTGATAAAGTACCAAGAGACCCAGTACTTC.

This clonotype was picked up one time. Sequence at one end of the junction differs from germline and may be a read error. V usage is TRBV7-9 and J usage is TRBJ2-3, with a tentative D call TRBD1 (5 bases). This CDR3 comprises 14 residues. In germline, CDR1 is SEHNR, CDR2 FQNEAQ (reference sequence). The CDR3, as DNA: TGTGCCAGCGGCTTGCAGGGTACGAGGGATACGCAGTATTTT. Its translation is CASGLQGTRDTQYF.